A selection of T cell receptor beta chains follows, all from one sample in a study of technical replicates of blood from a handful of donors. Repertoires were generated with immunoSEQ multiplex PCR, while TCRdb's copy carries only in-frame clones and drops some. The sample holds under 85,000 clones, roughly 92% seen once. Sequenced material: T cells isolated from PBMCs. The source of these receptors is a human donor in good health. Both conserved end residues are part of each CDR3. The order of the fields is CDR3 length, clone size, J gene, V gene, D gene, CDR3 protein, CDR3 DNA. D genes are given only for firm matches. Only some rows state a clone size, as once, few, many or a class for expanded clones.

length: 15
size: NA
J: TRBJ2-3
V: TRBV4-1
D: TRBD2
CDR3: CASSLLGEGADTQYF
DNA: TGCGCCAGCAGCCTGCTAGGGGAGGGCGCAGATACGCAGTATTTT

length: 14
size: NA
J: TRBJ1-2
V: TRBV6-5
D: TRBD1
CDR3: CASRFLDRGTDYTF
DNA: TGTGCCAGCAGGTTTCTGGACAGGGGAACGGACTACACCTTC

length: 17
size: NA
J: TRBJ1-2
V: TRBV7-8
D: NA
CDR3: CASSLRGRTIPSSGYTF
DNA: TGTGCCAGCAGCTTAAGGGGCCGAACCATTCCAAGTAGTGGCTACACCTTC

length: 16
size: NA
J: TRBJ2-1
V: TRBV28
D: NA
CDR3: CASSYAPGSSYNEQFF
DNA: TGTGCCAGCAGTTACGCCCCCGGGAGCTCCTACAATGAGCAGTTCTTC

length: 16
size: NA
J: TRBJ2-1
V: TRBV11-2
D: TRBD2
CDR3: CASSSPEAGGGNEQFF
DNA: TGTGCCAGCAGCTCCCCTGAAGCGGGAGGGGGCAATGAGCAGTTCTTC

length: 15
size: NA
J: TRBJ2-7
V: TRBV9
D: TRBD1
CDR3: CASSVTGDPIYEQYF
DNA: TGTGCCAGCAGCGTAACAGGGGACCCAATCTACGAGCAGTACTTC

length: 15
size: NA
J: TRBJ2-3
V: TRBV2
D: TRBD2
CDR3: CASRLLAGGTDTQYF
DNA: TGTGCCAGCAGACTACTAGCGGGTGGTACAGATACGCAGTATTTT

length: 14
size: NA
J: TRBJ2-1
V: TRBV18
D: TRBD2
CDR3: CASSPGTSYDEQFF
DNA: TGTGCCAGCTCACCCGGGACTAGCTACGATGAGCAGTTCTTC

length: 14
size: NA
J: TRBJ2-7
V: TRBV30
D: NA
CDR3: CAWTPDSPLNEQYF
DNA: TGTGCCTGGACCCCGGACAGCCCGCTCAACGAGCAGTACTTC

length: 21
size: NA
J: TRBJ2-7
V: TRBV4-3
D: TRBD2
CDR3: CASSHYWTGTSGRASSYEQYF
DNA: TGCGCCAGCAGCCATTACTGGACCGGGACTAGCGGGAGGGCCTCATCCTACGAGCAGTACTTC

length: 13
size: NA
J: TRBJ1-4
V: TRBV6-6
D: TRBD1
CDR3: CASSGTANEKLFF
DNA: TGTGCCAGCAGTGGGACAGCTAATGAAAAACTGTTTTTT

length: 14
size: NA
J: TRBJ2-5
V: TRBV2
D: TRBD2
CDR3: CASIPGLAYGTQYF
DNA: TGTGCCAGCATACCGGGACTAGCGTATGGGACCCAGTACTTC

length: 14
size: NA
J: TRBJ2-7
V: TRBV7-2
D: NA
CDR3: CASSQGGHLYEQYF
DNA: TGTGCCAGCAGCCAGGGGGGACACCTCTACGAGCAGTACTTC

length: 15
size: NA
J: TRBJ2-1
V: TRBV5-1
D: NA
CDR3: CASSLAGSSYNEQFF
DNA: TGCGCCAGCAGCTTGGCCGGGAGCTCCTACAATGAGCAGTTCTTC

length: 17
size: NA
J: TRBJ2-3
V: TRBV19
D: TRBD2
CDR3: CASSISFLAGAADTQYF
DNA: TGTGCCAGTAGTATATCCTTTCTAGCGGGAGCCGCAGATACGCAGTATTTT

length: 14
size: NA
J: TRBJ2-7
V: TRBV9
D: NA
CDR3: CASSVEYKTYEQYF
DNA: TGTGCCAGCAGCGTAGAGTACAAGACTTACGAGCAGTACTTC

length: 13
size: NA
J: TRBJ2-7
V: TRBV18
D: NA
CDR3: CASSPGSWYEQYF
DNA: TGTGCCAGCTCACCCGGGTCTTGGTACGAGCAGTACTTC

length: 15
size: once
J: TRBJ2-3
V: TRBV19
D: TRBD2
CDR3: CASQGLAGGTDTQYF
DNA: TGTGCCAGTCAAGGACTAGCGGGAGGCACAGATACGCAGTATTTT

length: 15
size: few
J: TRBJ1-2
V: TRBV14
D: TRBD1
CDR3: CASSQGGTGRYGYTF
DNA: TGTGCCAGCAGCCAAGGTGGGACAGGACGTTATGGCTACACCTTC

length: 14
size: NA
J: TRBJ1-2
V: TRBV5-6
D: NA
CDR3: CASSLGGDNYGYTF
DNA: TGTGCCAGCAGCTTGGGGGGCGATAACTATGGCTACACCTTC

length: 15
size: NA
J: TRBJ2-7
V: TRBV5-1
D: TRBD1
CDR3: CASSLGPGQSYEQYF
DNA: TGCGCCAGCAGCTTGGGGCCGGGACAGTCCTACGAGCAGTACTTC

length: 15
size: NA
J: TRBJ2-3
V: TRBV30
D: TRBD2
CDR3: CAWSLLGTITDTQYF
DNA: TGTGCCTGGAGTCTTTTAGGGACTATCACAGATACGCAGTATTTT

length: 15
size: NA
J: TRBJ2-7
V: TRBV5-1
D: TRBD1
CDR3: CASRDLDRGTYEQYF
DNA: TGCGCCAGCAGGGACCTGGACAGGGGGACGTACGAGCAGTACTTC

length: 14
size: once
J: TRBJ1-2
V: TRBV18
D: NA
CDR3: CASSPPGQPYGYTF
DNA: TGTGCCAGCTCACCACCCGGACAGCCTTATGGCTACACCTTC

length: 12
size: once
J: TRBJ2-3
V: TRBV11-3
D: NA
CDR3: CASSLVKDTQYF
DNA: TGTGCCAGCAGCTTAGTAAAAGATACGCAGTATTTT

length: 15
size: NA
J: TRBJ1-2
V: TRBV9
D: NA
CDR3: CASSPRILEDYGYTF
DNA: TGTGCCAGCAGTCCCCGGATTTTAGAGGACTATGGCTACACCTTC

length: 15
size: NA
J: TRBJ1-5
V: TRBV27
D: TRBD1
CDR3: CASSFTQGAWQPQHF
DNA: TGTGCCAGCAGTTTCACGCAGGGGGCTTGGCAGCCCCAGCATTTT

length: 14
size: NA
J: TRBJ1-1
V: TRBV7-6
D: NA
CDR3: CASSERQLNTEAFF
DNA: TGTGCCAGCAGCGAGAGACAGTTGAACACTGAAGCTTTCTTT

length: 13
size: NA
J: TRBJ1-5
V: TRBV5-5
D: TRBD1
CDR3: CASSPTGDQPQHF
DNA: TGTGCCAGCAGCCCGACAGGGGATCAGCCCCAGCATTTT

length: 13
size: NA
J: TRBJ2-7
V: TRBV7-9
D: NA
CDR3: CASSLGHSYEQYF
DNA: TGTGCCAGCAGCTTAGGACATTCCTACGAGCAGTACTTC

length: 15
size: NA
J: TRBJ1-5
V: TRBV6-5
D: TRBD1
CDR3: CASSYSTGPNQPQHF
DNA: TGTGCCAGCAGTTACTCGACAGGGCCCAATCAGCCCCAGCATTTT

length: 15
size: NA
J: TRBJ2-1
V: TRBV9
D: TRBD2
CDR3: CASSPGLAATRLQFF
DNA: TGTGCCAGCAGCCCGGGACTAGCGGCCACTAGGTTGCAGTTCTTC